The TCR beta chain under discussion was sequenced for a study of cytomegalovirus exposure and HLA in healthy donors. Background on the study: Some 180 million T cells yielded 100 million or so unique TCR beta sequences in earlier analysis.

As for this clone: Its antigen remains unidentified.

The PCR used 60 Vbeta and 13 Jbeta primers. Assay used: immunoSEQ multiplex PCR; TCRdb lists only in-frame clones, some missing. The sample lists 190,000 or so clones, around 83% seen once, with 1.6% in the top ten. In nominal health when sampled, donors likely had unrecorded immune exposures nonetheless. V was shortened by 3 bases and J by 3 bases, with 5 bases between the two germline ends. The CDR3 runs to 13 residues. From germline, CDR1 is MNHEY and CDR2 SMNVEV (reference sequence). Study conclusions and caveats: The classifier reportedly diagnosed cytomegalovirus status with high specificity and sensitivity.

This chain links TRBV27 with TRBJ2-2; no clear D. The sequencing input was PBMCs. This TCR came from a man over 45 in good health and CMV-seronegative. This CDR3 reads CASSFQDTGELFF. The CDR3 DNA reads as TGTGCCAGCAGTTTTCAGGACACCGGGGAGCTGTTTTTT.